These 18 T cell receptor beta chains came from one sample sequenced in a study of blood T cell repertoires in COVID-19 (dated by TCRdb to about 2020). Receptor amplification or capture employed the immunoSEQ multiplex PCR assay. TCRdb provides this immuneACCESS table in a form limited to in-frame rearrangements. Some clones are lacking; in checked studies, under half of them reflect an unresolved V gene, and why the rest are absent is not known. The sample contains 300,000 to 350,000 clones, roughly 88% of them found a single time. The ten largest clones add up to over 4.5% of the sample. The sample comprised PBMCs or T cells enriched from blood (not recorded which). These receptors all come from a man aged 30 to 45 who had recovered from COVID-19.

The chain employs TRBV6-2 or TRBV6-3 and TRBJ1-2, with 7 nucleotides matching TRBD1. The germline V gene has CDR1 MNHEY and CDR2 SVGEGT. The CDR3 totals 14 residues. Trimming removed 2 bases from V and 4 bases from J; junction bases left unmatched: 4. The CDR3 loop reads CASSYPGGFYGYTF. In nucleotides, the CDR3 is TGTGCCAGCAGTTACCCAGGGGGGTTCTATGGCTACACCTTC.

V usage is TRBV7-2 and J usage is TRBJ1-1, with D unclear. This CDR3 comprises 15 residues. Germline V gene lookup returns CDR1 SGHTA and CDR2 FQGNSA. V was shortened by 0 bases and J by 4 bases, with 12 bases between the two germline ends. The CDR3 loop reads CASSLASAGFTEAFF. The CDR3 DNA follows: TGTGCCAGCAGCTTAGCGAGTGCCGGGTTCACTGAAGCTTTCTTT.

The V gene is TRBV10-2, the J gene TRBJ1-1; possible D gene TRBD1, 6 bases. This CDR3 has 14 amino acids. V was cut by 1 base and J by 4 bases, with 10 bases left in between. Looked up from germline, CDR1 is WSHSY and CDR2 is SAAADI. The CDR3 DNA reads as TGCGCCAGCAGTGAGTTTGTAGGGGGCACTGAAGCTTTCTTT. It specifies CASSEFVGGTEAFF.

The chain links TRBV28 to TRBJ1-4; 8 bases match TRBD1. The V segment lost 2 bases and the J segment 8 bases; nucleotides outside the gene matches: 7. CDR3 length: 15 residues. Germline values: CDR1 MDHEN, CDR2 SYDVKM. CDR3 protein: CASSLQQGENEKLFF. Written as DNA, the CDR3 is TGTGCCAGCAGTTTACAACAGGGGGAGAACGAAAAACTGTTTTTT.

J is TRBJ1-5 and V is TRBV27, with D possibly TRBD1 on 5 matching bases. Germline assignment: CDR1 MNHEY and CDR2 SMNVEV (reference sequence). With 9 bases removed from V and 6 bases from J, the gap between germline ends came to 15 bases. CDR3 length: 13 residues. The CDR3 sequence is CASRGGSGQPQHF. DNA for the CDR3: TGTGCCAGTCGGGGGGGATCGGGTCAGCCCCAGCATTTT.

The table lists this clone with a count of one. The chain carries TRBV27 and TRBJ2-7; possibly TRBD1 for D (5 bases). The germline V gene encodes CDR1 MNHEY and CDR2 SMNVEV (reference sequence). Trimming took 3 bases from V and 2 from J, leaving 11 bases between them. CDR3 length: 14 residues. CDR3 nucleotide sequence: TGTGCCAGCAGTTTTGGCAGGGCAACCTACGAGCAGTACTTC. Protein product: CASSFGRATYEQYF.

This chain joins TRBV2 and TRBJ2-5, with 12 bases aligning to TRBD2. The CDR3 is made up of 16 amino acids. Germline CDR1 SNHLY, CDR2 FYNNEI. With 4 bases clipped from V and 2 bases from J, the junction kept 5 bases outside the gene matches. The CDR3 is CASSGAGTSGQETQYF. The CDR3 DNA is TGTGCCAGCAGTGGCGCCGGGACTAGCGGGCAAGAGACCCAGTACTTC.

This sequence joins TRBV6-2 or TRBV6-3 and TRBJ2-2; D not certain. Germline assignment: CDR1 MNHEY and CDR2 SVGEGT. Trimming shortened V by 5 bases and J by 4 bases, and 5 bases separated the two germline ends. The CDR3 covers 12 residues. CDR3 in DNA: TGTGCCAGCAGTACTTTCACCGGGGAGCTGTTTTTT. It yields the protein CASSTFTGELFF.

This clone has a count of ten or more. The chain carries TRBV28 and TRBJ2-7; 7 bases fit TRBD1. Losses at the gene ends were 8 bases for V and 1 base for J; bases not matched to a gene: 11. CDR1 MDHEN and CDR2 SYDVKM come from the germline V gene. The CDR3 has 15 amino acids. The CDR3 DNA follows: TGTGCCAGCCGACAGGGTATAGAGGGGTCCTACGAGCAGTACTTC. Translation: CASRQGIEGSYEQYF.

The chain joins TRBV28 to TRBJ1-2; 7 bases match TRBD1. CDR1 and CDR2 from the germline V gene are MDHEN and SYDVKM. V lost 6 bases and J lost 0; bases outside the gene matches: 10. The length of the CDR3 is 16 residues. The CDR3 nucleotides read TGTGCCAGCAGCACAACGGGACAGAAAGCTAACTATGGCTACACCTTC. Protein sequence: CASSTTGQKANYGYTF.

The chain carries TRBV6-5 and TRBJ1-4; D might be TRBD1 (5 bases). Germline V gene data show CDR1 as MNHEY and CDR2 as SVGAGI. The CDR3 has 15 residues. Trimming cost V 9 bases and J 5 bases, with 19 bases left between them. CDR3 in amino acids: CASNTYGGGNEKLFF. CDR3 nucleotide sequence: TGTGCCAGTAATACCTACGGGGGAGGGAATGAAAAACTGTTTTTT.

The gene calls are TRBV3-1 (or the pseudogene TRBV3-2) and TRBJ1-1, with a possible D match to TRBD1 (5 bases). The V gene's germline CDR1 is LGHDT and CDR2 YNNKEL (reference sequence). This CDR3 has 17 residues. V was trimmed by 0 bases and J by 1 base, leaving 15 bases between them. The CDR3 here is CASSQEGGSGTNTEAFF. The CDR3 nucleotides are TGTGCCAGCAGCCAAGAGGGGGGATCGGGTACGAACACTGAAGCTTTCTTT.

The V gene is TRBV5-4, the J gene TRBJ2-7, with 7 bases lining up with TRBD1. The CDR3 is 14 residues long. V lost 3 bases, J lost 5 bases, and 8 bases stayed unmatched. Germline values: CDR1 SGHNT, CDR2 YYREEE (reference sequence). DNA of the CDR3: TGTGCCAGCAGCTCGGGGATAGGGGGCCACGAGCAGTACTTC. Protein: CASSSGIGGHEQYF.

The chain combines TRBV10-1 with TRBJ2-5; 9 bases line up with TRBD2. This CDR3 is built from 16 residues. Germline values: CDR1 WNHNN, CDR2 SYGVQD (reference sequence). The V segment lost 5 bases and the J segment 1 base; nucleotides outside the gene matches: 8. Written as DNA, the CDR3 is TGCGCCAGCAGTCAAGCCCCGGGACTAGCCCAAGAGACCCAGTACTTC. This gives the protein CASSQAPGLAQETQYF.

The gene calls are TRBV7-7 and TRBJ2-2, with a tentative D call TRBD1 (6 bases). Germline CDR1 reads SSHAT; CDR2 reads FNYEAQ (reference sequence). The CDR3 contains 13 residues. The V end lost 5 bases, the J end lost 4 bases, and 8 bases lay between the germline ends. The CDR3 DNA is TGTGCCAGCAGCAGCAGGGGCACCGGGGAGCTGTTTTTT. Its protein product is CASSSRGTGELFF. Using reference TRBV7-7 and TRBJ2-2 for the parts outside the CDR3, the full variable domain is GAGVSQSPRYKVTKRGQDVTLRCDPISSHATLYWYQQALGQGPEFLTYFNYEAQPDKSGLPSDRFSAERPEGSISTLTIQRTEQRDSAMYRCASSSRGTGELFFGEGSRLTVL.

The V gene is TRBV29-1, the J gene TRBJ1-1; D perhaps matches TRBD1 (6 bases). CDR1 SQVTM and CDR2 ANQGSEA come from the germline V gene. The V gene lost 6 bases and the J gene lost 2 bases, with 16 bases spanning the gap. The CDR3 covers 14 residues. For the CDR3, the DNA is TGCAGCGTGTGGCTGGGGGGGGCTAACACTGAAGCTTTCTTT. It encodes CSVWLGGANTEAFF. Using reference TRBV29-1 and TRBJ1-1 for the parts outside the CDR3, the full variable domain is SAVISQKPSRDICQRGTSLTIQCQVDSQVTMMFWYRQQPGQSLTLIATANQGSEATYESGFVIDKFPISRPNLTFSTLTVSNMSPEDSSIYLCSVWLGGANTEAFFGQGTRLTVV.

This sequence joins TRBV11-3 and TRBJ1-6; 7 bases map to TRBD1. The junction had 5 bases not matched to a gene; V was cut back by 6 bases and J by 9 bases. The CDR3 has 13 residues. CDR1 SGHNT and CDR2 YENEEA come from the germline V gene. CDR3: CASREGAGSPLHF. The CDR3 nucleotides are TGTGCCAGCAGGGAGGGGGCAGGTTCACCCCTCCACTTT.

The chain links TRBV7-3 to TRBJ1-5; TRBD1 matches at 7 bases. Per germline, CDR1 SGHTA and CDR2 FQGTGA. This CDR3 comprises 13 residues. V lost 5 bases to trimming and J lost 4 bases; unmatched junction nucleotides: 2. This CDR3 is CASSADRNQPQHF. The DNA of the CDR3 is TGTGCCAGCAGCGCGGACAGGAATCAGCCCCAGCATTTT. Filled out from reference TRBV7-3 and TRBJ1-5, the complete variable domain reads GAGVSQTPSNKVTEKGKYVELRCDPISGHTALYWYRQSLGQGPEFLIYFQGTGAADDSGLPNDRFFAVRPEGSVSTLKIQRTERGDSAVYLCASSADRNQPQHFGDGTRLSIL.